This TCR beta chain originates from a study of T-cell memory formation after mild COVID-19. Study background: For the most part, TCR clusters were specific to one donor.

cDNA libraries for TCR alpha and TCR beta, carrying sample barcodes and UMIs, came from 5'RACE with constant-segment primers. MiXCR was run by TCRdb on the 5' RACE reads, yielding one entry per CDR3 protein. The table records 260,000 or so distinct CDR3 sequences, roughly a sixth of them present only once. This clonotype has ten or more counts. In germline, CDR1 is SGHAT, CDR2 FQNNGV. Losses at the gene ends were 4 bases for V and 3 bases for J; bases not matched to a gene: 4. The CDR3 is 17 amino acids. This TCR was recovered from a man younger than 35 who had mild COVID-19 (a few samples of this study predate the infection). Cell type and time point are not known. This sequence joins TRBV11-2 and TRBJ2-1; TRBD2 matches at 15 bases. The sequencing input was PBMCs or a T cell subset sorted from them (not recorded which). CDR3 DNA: TGTGCCAGCAGCTCCGGGACTAGCGGGGGGTTCTACAATGAGCAGTTCTTC. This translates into CASSSGTSGGFYNEQFF.